This TCR beta chain was obtained from a study of control samples from healthy donors and cancer patients. Assay: immunoSEQ multiplex PCR; the TCRdb copy retains only in-frame clones and omits some. The data contain 400,000 to 450,000 clones, 75% to 95% of them singletons. Germline assignment: CDR1 MNHEY and CDR2 SVGAGI. Losses at the gene ends were 4 bases for V and 2 bases for J; bases not matched to a gene: 4. The CDR3 spans 14 residues. This sequence joins TRBV6-5 and TRBJ2-7, with 8 bases identical to TRBD2. The sequence was collected from a middle-aged man with head and neck cancer. Sequencing was done on a sample of PBMCs. The chain's CDR3 is CASSLGLAAYEQYF. The CDR3 bases are TGTGCCAGCAGTTTAGGACTAGCTGCCTACGAGCAGTACTTC.